This T cell receptor beta chain was sequenced for a study of blood T cell repertoires in COVID-19. V lost 6 bases, J lost 7 bases, and 4 bases lay in between. Germline V gives CDR1 MDHEN, CDR2 SYDVKM. CDR3 length: 10 residues. Libraries were prepared by immunoSEQ multiplex PCR; TCRdb keeps only in-frame clonotypes and omits some of them. The repertoire holds about 330,000 clones, with about 84% as singletons. This clone was picked up one time. The gene calls are TRBV28 and TRBJ2-1, with unresolved D. This receptor was obtained from a woman in her 50s with acute or convalescent COVID-19. Sequencing was done on a sample of peripheral blood. CDR3 loop: CASSTNEQFF. CDR3 nucleotide sequence: TGTGCCAGCAGCACAAATGAGCAGTTCTTC.